The 25 T cell receptor beta chains in this list originate from one sample, sequenced in a study of T cells in Graves' hyperthyroidism and ophthalmopathy. Amplified regions were TCR beta CDR3 sequences from RNA transcripts. The HTBI primer set was used in a first-round RT-PCR of the TCR CDR3. From the multiplex PCR reads, TCRdb called clonotypes with MiXCR, one entry per CDR3 protein. The sample lists some 400,000 distinct CDR3 sequences, about 14% occurring once. The specimen was blood. These receptors were taken from a young man with Graves' hyperthyroidism that later progressed to Graves' ophthalmopathy.

V gene TRBV6-9 combines with J gene TRBJ2-1; D could derive from TRBD1 or TRBD2 (5 bases each). The CDR3 runs to 15 residues. The V gene lost 0 bases and the J gene lost 10 bases, with 16 bases spanning the gap. CDR1 MNHGY and CDR2 SVAAGI come from the germline V gene. CDR3 sequence: CASSYSTYYGAEQFF. The CDR3 DNA reads as TGTGCCAGCAGTTATTCGACCTATTACGGGGCGGAGCAGTTCTTC.

This clonotype was counted ten times or more. The chain uses TRBV3-1 and TRBJ1-2, with D possibly TRBD1 on 6 matching bases. CDR3 size: 14 residues. Germline V lookup: CDR1 LGHDT, CDR2 YNNKEL (reference sequence). V lost 1 base, J lost 8 bases, and 14 bases lay in between. CDR3 in DNA: TGTGCCAGCAGCCAAGGAGACAGGTTGGGCGGCTACACCTTC. Translation gives CASSQGDRLGGYTF.

This clonotype has a count of ten or more. J is TRBJ2-3 and V is TRBV7-2; D may be TRBD2 (5 bases). CDR1 is SGHTA, CDR2 FQGNSA, per germline. The CDR3 loop spans 15 amino acids. The V end lost 1 base, the J end lost 4 bases, and 12 bases lay between the germline ends. CDR3 amino acids: CASSLVGNPADTQYF. CDR3 nucleotides: TGTGCCAGCAGCTTAGTCGGGAACCCCGCAGATACGCAGTATTTT. The whole variable domain, filled in from reference TRBV7-2 and TRBJ2-3, reads GAGVSQSPSNKVTEKGKDVELRCDPISGHTALYWYRQSLGQGLEFLIYFQGNSAPDKSGLPSDRFSAERTGGSVSTLTIQRTQQEDSAVYLCASSLVGNPADTQYFGPGTRLTVL.

This clonotype appeared many times. This rearrangement joins TRBV6-1 to TRBJ1-2, with no clear D. V gave up 0 bases and J gave up 1 base, with 3 bases separating them. CDR3 size: 13 residues. CDR1 and CDR2 from the germline V gene are MNHNS and SASEGT. CDR3 sequence reads: CASSEARNYGYTF. In DNA form, the CDR3 reads TGTGCCAGCAGTGAAGCACGTAACTATGGCTACACCTTC.

This clonotype was counted many times. This chain connects TRBV7-9 to TRBJ2-7, with 7 bases that match TRBD2. Germline V lookup: CDR1 SEHNR, CDR2 FQNEAQ (reference sequence). This CDR3 contains 14 residues. Trimming took 0 bases from V and 2 from J; bases not matched to a gene: 1. CDR3 in amino acids: CASSLAGGAYEQYF. CDR3 bases: TGTGCCAGCAGCTTAGCGGGGGGGGCCTACGAGCAGTACTTC.

This clonotype occurred a few times. This chain connects TRBV4-1 to TRBJ2-7; TRBD2 agrees at 9 bases. V trimming: 1 base; J trimming: 3 bases; junction bases outside the gene matches: 10. CDR1 is MGHRA and CDR2 is YSYEKL in the germline V gene. The CDR3 loop spans 17 amino acids. The CDR3 DNA is TGCGCCAGCAGCCAAGCGGTAGTCGCGGGGGGGTACTACGAGCAGTACTTC. Its translation is CASSQAVVAGGYYEQYF.

V usage is TRBV5-1 and J usage is TRBJ1-4; a possible D gene is TRBD1 (6 bases). Trimming pared 4 bases from V and 0 bases from J, leaving 13 bases between. The germline CDR1 and CDR2 sequences are SGHRS and YFSETQ. CDR3 length: 16 residues. The CDR3 region has the DNA TGCGCCAGCAGCGCGGGACACACTGCAACTAATGAAAAACTGTTTTTT. Translated: CASSAGHTATNEKLFF.

The table lists this clonotype with many counts. The chain joins TRBV7-2 to TRBJ2-3; 13 bases agree with TRBD2. The trim removed 4 bases at V and 9 bases at J, leaving 4 bases unmatched. This CDR3 is 14 amino acids long. The germline V gene has CDR1 SGHTA and CDR2 FQGNSA. DNA for the CDR3: TGTGCCAGCAGCTCGGGACTAGCGGGGTTCACGCAGTATTTT. It translates to CASSSGLAGFTQYF.

This chain connects TRBV19 to TRBJ1-1; 8 bases match TRBD1. CDR3 size: 12 residues. Germline CDR1 reads LNHDA; CDR2 reads SQIVND (reference sequence). Trimming cost V 10 bases and J 4 bases; bases outside gene matches: 5. The CDR3 nucleotides read TGTGCCACCTCCACAGGGGGCACTGAAGCTTTCTTT. Protein: CATSTGGTEAFF.

This clonotype occurred many times. The chain has TRBV6-2 or TRBV6-3 and TRBJ1-1, with D hard to call. The V gene lost 2 bases and the J gene lost 0 bases, with 7 bases spanning the gap. The CDR3 consists of 14 residues. From germline, CDR1 is MNHEY and CDR2 SVGEGT. This CDR3 is CASSYLQLNTEAFF. CDR3 nucleotide sequence: TGTGCCAGCAGTTACCTCCAATTGAACACTGAAGCTTTCTTT.

This clonotype has ten or more counts. The chain is built from TRBV28 and TRBJ1-1; D gene ambiguous. This CDR3 contains 13 residues. Trimming shortened V by 6 bases and J by 1 base, and 9 bases separated the two germline ends. The germline V gene encodes CDR1 MDHEN and CDR2 SYDVKM. The chain's CDR3 is CASSRTANTEAFF. The DNA of the CDR3 is TGTGCCAGCAGCCGTACAGCGAACACTGAAGCTTTCTTT.

This clonotype appeared many times. This rearrangement joins TRBV5-1 to TRBJ1-1; possible D gene TRBD1, 6 bases. V was cut by 4 bases and J by 0 bases, with 10 bases left in between. CDR3 length equals 14 residues. Germline V gives CDR1 SGHRS, CDR2 YFSETQ. The CDR3 here is CASSIGTLNTEAFF. In nucleotides, the CDR3 is TGCGCCAGCAGCATCGGGACATTGAACACTGAAGCTTTCTTT.

This chain uses TRBV7-2 with TRBJ2-1; maybe TRBD2 (7 bases). The CDR3 spans 15 residues. Trimming cost V 5 bases and J 2 bases, with 13 bases left between them. The V gene's germline CDR1 is SGHTA and CDR2 FQGNSA. The chain's CDR3 is CASSNRGGAYNEQFF. DNA for the CDR3: TGTGCCAGCAGCAATAGAGGGGGGGCCTACAATGAGCAGTTCTTC.

This clonotype was seen at least ten times. The chain uses TRBV28 and TRBJ2-1; D may be TRBD2 (6 bases). The CDR3 length is 13 residues. V was clipped by 3 bases and J by 9 bases, with 12 bases between them. The germline gives CDR1 MDHEN, CDR2 SYDVKM. The CDR3 here is CASSLSGLSEQFF. The CDR3 nucleotides are TGTGCCAGCAGTTTGAGCGGGCTGAGTGAGCAGTTCTTC.

This clonotype was picked up many times. The rearrangement links TRBV25-1 to TRBJ1-2, with D tentatively TRBD1 (6 bases). This CDR3 has 16 amino acids. V was trimmed by 4 bases and J by 3 bases, leaving 18 bases between them. CDR1 is MGHDK, CDR2 SYGVNS, per germline. CDR3 nucleotide sequence: TGTGCCAGCAGTGCGGCGACAGGACTTATGGACTATGGCTACACCTTC. Amino acid sequence: CASSAATGLMDYGYTF.

V gene TRBV2 combines with J gene TRBJ1-1, with 7 bases identical to TRBD1. J lost 0 bases, V lost 10 bases, and 2 bases had no gene match. The V gene's germline CDR1 is SNHLY and CDR2 FYNNEI. This CDR3 is 12 amino acids long. CDR3 region: CATGQVNTEAFF. In DNA, the CDR3 is TGTGCCACCGGACAGGTGAACACTGAAGCTTTCTTT.

On this clonotype: This may arise from a read error, as a much more abundant clone is one base away. The CDR3 carries no conserved terminal phenylalanine or tryptophan, so it likely arises from a read error. The chain links TRBV24-1 to TRBJ1-5, with 9 bases lining up with TRBD1. Trimming at V came to 4 bases and at J to 3 bases, leaving 3 bases not matched to a gene. CDR1 is KGHDR and CDR2 is SFDVKD in the germline V gene. The CDR3 is 15 amino acids. CDR3 nucleotide sequence: TGTGCCACCAGTGACGGGACAGGGTACAATCAGCCCCAGCATTCT. Its protein product is CATSDGTGYNQPQHS.

The table lists this clonotype with many counts. This chain's CDR3 is CASSLRGVNTGELFF. CDR3 coding DNA: TGTGCCAGCAGTTTACGGGGAGTGAACACCGGGGAGCTGTTTTTT. The chain couples TRBV28 to TRBJ2-2; possible D gene TRBD2, 5 bases. Trimming stripped 2 bases from V and 1 base from J, with 8 bases between. The CDR3 sequence is 15 residues long. Germline CDR1 is MDHEN and CDR2 is SYDVKM. Variable domain in full (rest from reference TRBV28 and TRBJ2-2): DVKVTQSSRYLVKRTGEKVFLECVQDMDHENMFWYRQDPGLGLRLIYFSYDVKMKEKGDIPEGYSVSREKKERFSLILESASTNQTSMYLCASSLRGVNTGELFFGEGSRLTVL.

The V call is TRBV5-5, the J call TRBJ1-5, with no clear D. V lost 0 bases, J lost 2 bases, and 6 bases lay in between. This CDR3 has 14 amino acids. CDR1 and CDR2 from the germline V gene are SGHKS and YYEKEE (reference sequence). CDR3 in amino acids: CASSLGARNQPQHF. The CDR3 region has the DNA TGTGCCAGCAGCTTGGGGGCGCGCAATCAGCCCCAGCATTTT.

In this sample, this clonotype turned up many times. The CDR3 is CASSDDRVGDTQYF. In nucleotides, the CDR3 is TGTGCCAGCAGCGATGACAGGGTGGGAGATACGCAGTATTTT. The V gene is TRBV7-9, the J gene TRBJ2-3; 7 bases align to TRBD1. The CDR3 covers 14 residues. Germline lookup yields CDR1 SEHNR and CDR2 FQNEAQ (reference sequence). With 5 bases clipped from V and 5 bases from J, the junction kept 7 bases outside the gene matches.

In its sample, this clonotype was seen many times. The J gene is TRBJ2-5, the V gene TRBV11-1; weak D call: TRBD2 (6 bases). The CDR3 is 16 residues long. The germline CDR1 and CDR2 sequences are SGHAT and FQDESV (reference sequence). With 3 bases removed from V and 1 base from J, the gap between germline ends came to 15 bases. CDR3 protein: CASSFVGGVRQETQYF. For the CDR3, the DNA is TGTGCCAGCAGCTTTGTCGGCGGGGTCCGCCAAGAGACCCAGTACTTC.

The V call is TRBV5-6, the J call TRBJ1-5; maybe TRBD1 (6 bases). Trimming pared 4 bases from V and 6 bases from J, leaving 20 bases between. This CDR3 region has 16 residues. CDR1 and CDR2 from the germline V gene are SGHDT and YYEEEE. Here the CDR3 reads CASSPGGGGAGQPQHF. CDR3 in DNA: TGTGCCAGCAGCCCTGGAGGGGGGGGGGCTGGTCAGCCCCAGCATTTT.

This clonotype occurred many times. J is TRBJ1-1 and V is TRBV7-9, with D tentatively TRBD1 (5 bases). Germline values: CDR1 SEHNR, CDR2 FQNEAQ (reference sequence). The CDR3 consists of 13 residues. V lost 4 bases to trimming and J lost 6 bases, with 12 bases between them. This CDR3 is CASSSRGIPEAFF. DNA of the CDR3: TGTGCCAGCAGCTCGCGGGGGATACCTGAAGCTTTCTTT.

This clonotype has just a few counts. The chain couples TRBV5-1 to TRBJ2-5; TRBD2 matches 9 bases. The V gene end was trimmed by 0 bases and the J gene end by 1 base; junction bases not matched to a gene: 4. The CDR3 runs 16 residues. CDR1 is SGHRS and CDR2 is YFSETQ in the germline V gene. The DNA of the CDR3 is TGCGCCAGCAGCTTGGGGCTAGCGGGGTTCCAAGAGACCCAGTACTTC. This sequence encodes CASSLGLAGFQETQYF.

This clonotype was picked up a small number of times. V gene TRBV18 combines with J gene TRBJ2-5; either TRBD1 or TRBD2 may fit D (7 bases each). The germline gives CDR1 KGHSH, CDR2 LQKENI. The CDR3 runs 15 residues. Trimming took off 1 base at V and 4 bases at J, with 13 bases between the two ends. CDR3 DNA: TGTGCCAGCTCACCACGACAGGGAGGGGCAGAGACCCAGTACTTC. Its protein product is CASSPRQGGAETQYF. Together with reference TRBV18 and TRBJ2-5, the CDR3 gives the full variable domain: NAGVMQNPRHLVRRRGQEARLRCSPMKGHSHVYWYRQLPEEGLKFMVYLQKENIIDESGMPKERFSAEFPKEGPSILRIQQVVRGDSAAYFCASSPRQGGAETQYFGPGTRLLVL.